The 9 T cell receptor beta chains reported below all come from one sample, sequenced in a study of blood T cell repertoires in COVID-19. TCRdb keeps only in-frame clones here, not all; method: immunoSEQ multiplex PCR. Of roughly 270,000 clones listed, 70% to 90% were seen once; the top ten hold 4.5% to 6%. The sample was peripheral blood. The origin of the receptors is a man between 50 and 59 years old with active or convalescent COVID-19.

The chain has TRBV9 and TRBJ2-1, with D possibly TRBD1 on 6 matching bases. Per germline, CDR1 SGDLS and CDR2 YYNGEE. The CDR3 extends over 15 amino acids. Trimming took 0 bases from V and 2 from J, leaving 9 bases between them. The DNA of the CDR3 is TGTGCCAGCAGCGTAGAAGGGGGAGCCTACAATGAGCAGTTCTTC. This codes for CASSVEGGAYNEQFF.

Turning to this clone: The same CDR3 arises from other DNA sequences in this sample as well. The chain joins TRBV20-1 to TRBJ2-3; no reliable D call. The CDR3 runs to 10 residues. Germline V gene lookup returns CDR1 DFQATT and CDR2 SNEGSKA (reference sequence). Trimming took off 3 bases at V and 6 bases at J, with 4 bases between the two ends. The DNA for the CDR3 is TGCAGTGCTAGCGGGGATACGCAGTATTTT. Its translation: CSASGDTQYF.

The CDR3 region has the DNA TGCGCCAGCAGCCAAGAGCGGGGGCGAAGCACTGAAGCTTTCTTT. Translated: CASSQERGRSTEAFF. V and J are TRBV4-1 and TRBJ1-1, with D possibly matching TRBD1 (6 bases). CDR1 and CDR2 (germline): MGHRA, YSYEKL. This CDR3 region has 15 residues. Trimming stripped 0 bases from V and 4 bases from J, with 12 bases between.

The chain recombines TRBV23-1 with TRBJ2-7; 8 positions agree with TRBD1. TRBV23-1 is flagged as an ORF with uncertain function. The CDR3 length is 17 residues. The ends lost 7 bases at V and 3 bases at J; junction bases unmatched: 17. The DNA of the CDR3 is TGCGCCAGCAAATCATATACAGACAGGGGCACCCTCTACGAGCAGTACTTC. Its translation is CASKSYTDRGTLYEQYF.

The genes are TRBV7-3 and TRBJ2-3; no firm D call. Per germline, CDR1 SGHTA and CDR2 FQGTGA. There are 17 residues in the CDR3. Trimming cost V 5 bases and J 0 bases, with 18 bases left between them. CDR3 DNA: TGTGCCAGCAGCCCCCACGAGAGGCCGACTAGCACAGATACGCAGTATTTT. This translates into CASSPHERPTSTDTQYF.

The chain links TRBV3-1 (or the pseudogene TRBV3-2) to TRBJ2-2; 10 bases line up with TRBD2. The CDR3 is made up of 15 amino acids. Per the germline V gene, CDR1 is LGHDT and CDR2 is YNNKEL (reference sequence). V dropped 4 bases and J dropped 6; count of bases not matched to a gene: 5. The CDR3 DNA sequence: TGTGCCAGCAGCCCTAGCGGGAGCACACCCGGGGAGCTGTTTTTT. This codes for CASSPSGSTPGELFF.

This rearrangement joins TRBV3-1 (or the pseudogene TRBV3-2) to TRBJ2-2; 10 bases map to TRBD2. Trimming cost V 4 bases and J 6 bases; bases outside gene matches: 11. The germline gives CDR1 LGHDT, CDR2 YNNKEL (reference sequence). The CDR3 has 17 amino acids. CDR3 protein: CASSLPRSGRGSGELFF. As DNA, the CDR3 is TGTGCCAGCAGCCTCCCTCGGAGCGGGAGGGGTTCCGGGGAGCTGTTTTTT.

This clone was observed a few times. The V call is TRBV19, the J call TRBJ2-1, with TRBD2 as a possible D gene (6 bases). This CDR3 has 13 residues. The germline V gene encodes CDR1 LNHDA and CDR2 SQIVND (reference sequence). V was shortened by 6 bases and J by 4 bases, with 10 bases between the two germline ends. CDR3 region: CASRGTGYNEQFF. In nucleotides, the CDR3 is TGTGCCAGTAGGGGGACTGGGTACAATGAGCAGTTCTTC.

This clone has only a few counts. This chain joins TRBV27 and TRBJ2-7; 9 positions agree with TRBD2. This CDR3 spans 15 amino acids. Looked up from germline, CDR1 is MNHEY and CDR2 is SMNVEV (reference sequence). The junction had 8 bases not matched to a gene; V was cut back by 6 bases and J by 2 bases. This chain's CDR3 is CASRGEGLAAYEQYF. CDR3 coding DNA: TGTGCCAGCAGGGGTGAGGGACTAGCAGCCTACGAGCAGTACTTC.